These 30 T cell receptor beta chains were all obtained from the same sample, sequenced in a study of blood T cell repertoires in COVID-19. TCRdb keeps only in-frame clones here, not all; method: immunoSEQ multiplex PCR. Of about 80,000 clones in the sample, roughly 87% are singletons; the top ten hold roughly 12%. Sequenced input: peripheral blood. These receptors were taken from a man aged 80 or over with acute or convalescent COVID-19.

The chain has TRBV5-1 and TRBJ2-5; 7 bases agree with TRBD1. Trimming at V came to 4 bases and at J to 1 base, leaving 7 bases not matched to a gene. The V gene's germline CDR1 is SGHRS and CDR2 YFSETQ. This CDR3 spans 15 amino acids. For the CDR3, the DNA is TGCGCCAGCAGCCCCCTGGGACAGTTCCAAGAGACCCAGTACTTC. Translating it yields CASSPLGQFQETQYF.

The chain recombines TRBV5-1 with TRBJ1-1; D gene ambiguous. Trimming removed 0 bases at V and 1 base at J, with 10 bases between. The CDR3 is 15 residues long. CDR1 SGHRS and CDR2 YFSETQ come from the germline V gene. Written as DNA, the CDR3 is TGCGCCAGCAGCTTGGCCAATGCAGGGAACACTGAAGCTTTCTTT. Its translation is CASSLANAGNTEAFF. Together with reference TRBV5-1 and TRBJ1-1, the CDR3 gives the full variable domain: KAGVTQTPRYLIKTRGQQVTLSCSPISGHRSVSWYQQTPGQGLQFLFEYFSETQRNKGNFPGRFSGRQFSNSRSEMNVSTLELGDSALYLCASSLANAGNTEAFFGQGTRLTVV.

CDR3 sequence reads: CASSPPSLATITDTQYF. In DNA, the CDR3 is TGTGCCAGCTCACCACCCTCACTAGCGACCATAACAGATACGCAGTATTTT. The chain recombines TRBV18 with TRBJ2-3; 7 nucleotides line up with TRBD2. CDR3 size: 17 residues. V was pared by 0 bases and J by 3 bases, with 9 bases of the junction left unmatched. CDR1 and CDR2 from the germline V gene are KGHSH and LQKENI.

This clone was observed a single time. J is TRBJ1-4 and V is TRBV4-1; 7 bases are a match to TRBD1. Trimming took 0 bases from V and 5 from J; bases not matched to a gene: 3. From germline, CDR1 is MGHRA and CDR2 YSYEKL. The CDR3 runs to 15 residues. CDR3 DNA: TGCGCCAGCAGCCAAGATGGAGGGGGCAATGAAAAACTGTTTTTT. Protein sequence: CASSQDGGGNEKLFF.

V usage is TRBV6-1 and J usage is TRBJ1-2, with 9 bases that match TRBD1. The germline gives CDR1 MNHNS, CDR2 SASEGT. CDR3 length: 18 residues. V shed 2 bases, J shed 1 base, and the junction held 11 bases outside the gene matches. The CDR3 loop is CASSESLSPGQGNYGYTF. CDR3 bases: TGTGCCAGCAGTGAAAGTCTTTCGCCGGGACAGGGTAACTATGGCTACACCTTC.

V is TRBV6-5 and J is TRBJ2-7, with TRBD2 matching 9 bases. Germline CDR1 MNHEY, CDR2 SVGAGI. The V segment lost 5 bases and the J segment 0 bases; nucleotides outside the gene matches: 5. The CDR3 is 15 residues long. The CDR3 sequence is CASSRAGGLSYEQYF. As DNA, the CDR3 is TGTGCCAGCAGTAGAGCGGGGGGCCTCTCCTACGAGCAGTACTTC.

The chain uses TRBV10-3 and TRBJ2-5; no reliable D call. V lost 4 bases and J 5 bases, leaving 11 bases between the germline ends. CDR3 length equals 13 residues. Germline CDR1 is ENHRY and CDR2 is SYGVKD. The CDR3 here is CAISGGVRETQYF. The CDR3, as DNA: TGTGCCATCAGTGGTGGAGTACGGGAGACCCAGTACTTC.

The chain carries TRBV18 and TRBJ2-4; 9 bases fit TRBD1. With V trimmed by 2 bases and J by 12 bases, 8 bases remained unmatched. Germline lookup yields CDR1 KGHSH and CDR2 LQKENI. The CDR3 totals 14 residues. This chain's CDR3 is CASSPNRGRDTQYF. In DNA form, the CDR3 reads TGTGCCAGCTCACCAAACAGGGGGCGGGACACTCAGTACTTC.

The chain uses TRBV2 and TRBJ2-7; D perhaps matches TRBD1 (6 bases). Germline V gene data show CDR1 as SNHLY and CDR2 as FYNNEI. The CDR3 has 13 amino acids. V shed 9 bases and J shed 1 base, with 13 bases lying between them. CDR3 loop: CASREDRSYEQYF. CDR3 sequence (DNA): TGTGCCAGTCGAGAGGACAGATCCTACGAGCAGTACTTC.

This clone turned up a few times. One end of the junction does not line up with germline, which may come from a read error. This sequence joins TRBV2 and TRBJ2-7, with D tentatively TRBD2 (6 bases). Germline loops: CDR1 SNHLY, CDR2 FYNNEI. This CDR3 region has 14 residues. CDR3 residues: CASSGRRETGEQYF. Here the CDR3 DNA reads TGTGCCAGTAGTGGAAGACGGGAGACTGGGGAGCAGTACTTC.

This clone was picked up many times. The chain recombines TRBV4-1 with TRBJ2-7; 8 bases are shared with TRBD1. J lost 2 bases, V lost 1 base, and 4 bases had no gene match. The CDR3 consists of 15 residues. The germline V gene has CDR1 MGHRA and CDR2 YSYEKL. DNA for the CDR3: TGCGCCAGCAGCCAAGCTCCACAGGGGGCCTACGAGCAGTACTTC. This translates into CASSQAPQGAYEQYF.

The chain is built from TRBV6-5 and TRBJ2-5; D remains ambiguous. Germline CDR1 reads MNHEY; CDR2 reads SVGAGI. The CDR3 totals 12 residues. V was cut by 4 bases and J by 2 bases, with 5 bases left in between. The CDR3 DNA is TGTGCCAGCAGTTCCGGGCAAGAGACCCAGTACTTC. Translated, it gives CASSSGQETQYF.

The CDR3 sequence: CASSVDRKLFF. The CDR3 nucleotides are TGTGCCAGCAGTGTGGACAGGAAACTGTTTTTT. J is TRBJ1-4 and V is TRBV2; 7 positions match TRBD1. Germline V lookup: CDR1 SNHLY, CDR2 FYNNEI. This CDR3 is 11 amino acids long. With 4 bases clipped from V and 11 bases from J, the junction kept 1 base outside the gene matches.

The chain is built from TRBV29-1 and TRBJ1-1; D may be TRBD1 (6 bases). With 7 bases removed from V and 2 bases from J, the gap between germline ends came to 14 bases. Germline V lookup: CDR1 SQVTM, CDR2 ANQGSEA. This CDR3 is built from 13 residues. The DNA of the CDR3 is TGCAGCGCCCTTGGACAGCTAAACACTGAAGCTTTCTTT. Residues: CSALGQLNTEAFF.

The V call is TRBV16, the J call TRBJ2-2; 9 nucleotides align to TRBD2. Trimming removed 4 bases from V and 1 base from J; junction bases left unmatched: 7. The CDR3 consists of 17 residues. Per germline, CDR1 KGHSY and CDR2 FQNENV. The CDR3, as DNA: TGTGCCAGCAGCCGCCAGACTAGCGGCCTGAACACCGGGGAGCTGTTTTTT. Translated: CASSRQTSGLNTGELFF. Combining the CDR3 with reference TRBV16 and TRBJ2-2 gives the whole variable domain GEEVAQTPKHLVRGEGQKAKLYCAPIKGHSYVFWYQQVLKNEFKFLISFQNENVFDETGMPKERFSAKCLPNSPCSLEIQATKLEDSAVYFCASSRQTSGLNTGELFFGEGSRLTVL.

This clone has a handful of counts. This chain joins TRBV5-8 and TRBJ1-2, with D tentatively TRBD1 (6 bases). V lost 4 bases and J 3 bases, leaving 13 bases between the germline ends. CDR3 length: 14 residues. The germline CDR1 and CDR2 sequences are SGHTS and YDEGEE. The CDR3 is CASSRQELHYGYTF. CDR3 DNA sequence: TGTGCCAGCAGCCGACAGGAGTTACACTATGGCTACACCTTC.

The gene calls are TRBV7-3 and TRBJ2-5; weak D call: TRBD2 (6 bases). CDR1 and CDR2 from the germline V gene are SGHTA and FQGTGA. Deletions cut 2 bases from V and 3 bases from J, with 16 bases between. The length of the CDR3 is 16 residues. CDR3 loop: CASSLSSGLTEETQYF. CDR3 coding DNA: TGTGCCAGCAGCTTATCCTCGGGACTGACGGAAGAGACCCAGTACTTC.

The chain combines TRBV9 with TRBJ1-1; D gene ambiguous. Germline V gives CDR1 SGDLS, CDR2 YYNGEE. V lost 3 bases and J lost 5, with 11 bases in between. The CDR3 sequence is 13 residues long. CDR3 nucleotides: TGTGCCAGCAGCGCAGGCCCTGGGACTGAAGCTTTCTTT. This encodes CASSAGPGTEAFF.

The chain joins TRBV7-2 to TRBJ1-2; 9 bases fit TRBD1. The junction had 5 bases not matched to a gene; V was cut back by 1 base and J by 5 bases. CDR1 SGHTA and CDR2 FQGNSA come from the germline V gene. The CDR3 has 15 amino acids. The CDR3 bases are TGTGCCAGCAGCTTAGATGGGACAGGGACTTATGGCTACACCTTC. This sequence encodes CASSLDGTGTYGYTF.

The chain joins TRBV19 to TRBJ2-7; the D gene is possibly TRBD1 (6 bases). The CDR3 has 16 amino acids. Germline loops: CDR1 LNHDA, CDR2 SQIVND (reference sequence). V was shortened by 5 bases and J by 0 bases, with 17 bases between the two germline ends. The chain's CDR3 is CASSLIPGALSYEQYF. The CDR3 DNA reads TGTGCCAGTAGTTTGATACCAGGGGCCCTCTCCTACGAGCAGTACTTC.

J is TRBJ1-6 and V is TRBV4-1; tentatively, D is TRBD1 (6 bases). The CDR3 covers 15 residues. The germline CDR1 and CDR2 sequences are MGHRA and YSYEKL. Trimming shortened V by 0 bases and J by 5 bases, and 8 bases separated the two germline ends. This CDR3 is CASSQEGTNNSPLHF. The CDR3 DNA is TGCGCCAGCAGCCAAGAGGGGACAAATAATTCACCCCTCCACTTT.

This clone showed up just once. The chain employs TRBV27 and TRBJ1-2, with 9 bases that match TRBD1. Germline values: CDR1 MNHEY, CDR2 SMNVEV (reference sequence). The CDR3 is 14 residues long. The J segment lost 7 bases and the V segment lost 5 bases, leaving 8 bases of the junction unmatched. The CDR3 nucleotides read TGTGCCAGCAGTCCACAGGGGGCGGATGGTGGCTACACCTTC. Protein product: CASSPQGADGGYTF.

The CDR3 nucleotides are TGTGCCAGCAGCTCGAAGGGGAGCAATCAGCCCCAGCATTTT. It specifies CASSSKGSNQPQHF. This rearrangement joins TRBV5-4 to TRBJ1-5, with D maybe TRBD1 (5 bases). CDR3 size: 14 residues. The germline V gene has CDR1 SGHNT and CDR2 YYREEE (reference sequence). The V and J ends lost 3 bases and 1 base respectively, with 8 bases between them.

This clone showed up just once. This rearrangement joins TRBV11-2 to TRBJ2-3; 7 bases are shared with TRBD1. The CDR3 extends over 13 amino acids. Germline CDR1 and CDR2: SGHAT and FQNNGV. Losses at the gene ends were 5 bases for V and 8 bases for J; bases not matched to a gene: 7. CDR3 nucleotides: TGTGCCAGCAGCGCCCCAGGGGGAAGTACGCAGTATTTT. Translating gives CASSAPGGSTQYF. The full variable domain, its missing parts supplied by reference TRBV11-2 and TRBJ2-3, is EAGVAQSPRYKIIEKRQSVAFWCNPISGHATLYWYQQILGQGPKLLIQFQNNGVVDDSQLPKDRFSAERLKGVDSTLKIQPAKLEDSAVYLCASSAPGGSTQYFGPGTRLTVL.

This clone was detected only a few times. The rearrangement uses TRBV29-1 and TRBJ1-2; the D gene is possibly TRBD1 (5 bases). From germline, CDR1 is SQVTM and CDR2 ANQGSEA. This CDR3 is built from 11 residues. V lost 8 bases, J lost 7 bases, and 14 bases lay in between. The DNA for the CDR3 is TGCAGCTTTAGGGGAGGGGTTGGCTACACCTTC. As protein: CSFRGGVGYTF.

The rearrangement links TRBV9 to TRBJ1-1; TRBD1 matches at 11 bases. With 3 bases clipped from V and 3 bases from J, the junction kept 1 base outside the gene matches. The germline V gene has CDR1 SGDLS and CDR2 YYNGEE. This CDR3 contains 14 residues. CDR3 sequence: CASSGGQGDTEAFF. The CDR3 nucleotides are TGTGCCAGCAGCGGGGGACAGGGGGACACTGAAGCTTTCTTT.

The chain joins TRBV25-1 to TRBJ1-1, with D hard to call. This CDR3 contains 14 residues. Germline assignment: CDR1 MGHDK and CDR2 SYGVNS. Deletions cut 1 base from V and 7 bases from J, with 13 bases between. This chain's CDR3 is CASSESVNEDEAFF. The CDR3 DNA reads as TGTGCCAGCAGTGAATCGGTCAACGAGGATGAAGCTTTCTTT.

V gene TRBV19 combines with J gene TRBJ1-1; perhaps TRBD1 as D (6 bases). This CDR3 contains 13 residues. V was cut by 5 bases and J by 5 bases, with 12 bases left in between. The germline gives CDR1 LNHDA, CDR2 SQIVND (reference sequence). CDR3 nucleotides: TGTGCCAGTAGTTCCTCAGGGGCGACTGAAGCTTTCTTT. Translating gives CASSSSGATEAFF.

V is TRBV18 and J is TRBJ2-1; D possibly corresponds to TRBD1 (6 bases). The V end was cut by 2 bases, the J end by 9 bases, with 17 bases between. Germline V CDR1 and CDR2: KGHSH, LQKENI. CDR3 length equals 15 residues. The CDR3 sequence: CASSPGSGAGSEQFF. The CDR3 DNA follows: TGTGCCAGCTCACCAGGGTCAGGGGCGGGTAGTGAGCAGTTCTTC.

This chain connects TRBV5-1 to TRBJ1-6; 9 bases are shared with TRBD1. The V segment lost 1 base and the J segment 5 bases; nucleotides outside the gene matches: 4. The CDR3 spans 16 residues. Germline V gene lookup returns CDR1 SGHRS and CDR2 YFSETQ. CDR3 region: CASSLRDRGNNSPLHF. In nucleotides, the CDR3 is TGCGCCAGCAGCTTGCGTGACAGGGGGAATAATTCACCCCTCCACTTT.